Listed below are T cell receptor beta chains from one sample, sequenced in a study of vaccination and CD4 T cells after COVID-19. TCRdb re-called the PCR reads with MiXCR, one entry per CDR3 protein. The sample holds 8,000 to 9,500 distinct CDR3 sequences, about 67% seen once. Their antigens are not known. The sample taken for sequencing was CD4+ T cells from blood, cultured in vitro. These receptors originate from a human donor who had recovered from COVID-19. Both conserved end residues are part of each CDR3. D genes are given only for firm matches. For some rows the clone size is stated as once, few or many, or as a class when expanded; others skip it.

J gene,clone size,V gene,D gene,CDR3 protein,CDR3 DNA
TRBJ2-1,NA,TRBV9,NA,CASSVMDEQFF,TGTGCCAGCAGCGTAATGGATGAGCAGTTCTTC
TRBJ1-2,NA,TRBV2,NA,CASSELGGIGGYTF,TGTGCCAGCAGTGAGTTAGGGGGAATCGGTGGCTACACCTTC
TRBJ2-3,few,TRBV6-1,NA,CASSPTRTDTQYF,TGTGCCAGCAGTCCGACGAGAACAGATACGCAGTATTTT
TRBJ2-7,NA,TRBV27,TRBD1,CASSLSGQGRFYEQYF,TGTGCCAGCAGTTTATCAGGACAGGGGCGCTTCTACGAGCAGTACTTC
TRBJ2-7,NA,TRBV7-9,NA,CASSLAPFPGQYF,TGTGCCAGCAGCTTAGCGCCTTTCCCGGGCCAGTACTTC
TRBJ2-7,medium-sized,TRBV20-1,NA,CSARDPQGRPYEQYF,TGCAGTGCTAGAGATCCCCAGGGGAGGCCCTACGAGCAGTACTTC
TRBJ2-1,NA,TRBV4-2,TRBD2,CASSSAGEGSYNEQFF,TGTGCCAGCAGTTCGGCGGGAGAGGGGTCCTACAATGAGCAGTTCTTC
TRBJ1-1,NA,TRBV7-2,TRBD1,CASSYNNRGGTEAFF,TGTGCCAGCAGTTATAACAACAGGGGTGGCACTGAAGCTTTCTTT
TRBJ2-7,once,TRBV6-1,NA,CASRTDGPYEQYF,TGTGCCAGCAGAACTGACGGACCCTACGAGCAGTACTTC
TRBJ2-1,NA,TRBV2,NA,CASSGAYNEQFF,TGTGCCAGCAGTGGGGCCTACAATGAGCAGTTCTTC
TRBJ2-7,NA,TRBV2,NA,CASRRFYQQYF,TGTGCCAGCCGACGATTCTATCAGCAGTACTTC
TRBJ1-2,once,TRBV6-1,NA,CASSARPGGYTF,TGTGCCAGCAGTGCTCGCCCTGGAGGCTACACCTTC
TRBJ2-2,NA,TRBV5-1,TRBD2,CASSSTSGKGGELFF,TGCGCCAGCAGCTCGACTAGCGGGAAGGGCGGGGAGCTGTTTTTT
TRBJ2-2,NA,TRBV19,TRBD2,CASNILAGPNTGELFF,TGTGCCAGTAATATCCTAGCGGGACCTAACACCGGGGAGCTGTTTTTT
TRBJ2-3,NA,TRBV29-1,NA,CSVAQGSTDTQYF,TGCAGCGTTGCGCAGGGGAGTACAGATACGCAGTATTTT
TRBJ2-1,once,TRBV28,TRBD2,CASSFPFRLAGGLEQFF,TGTGCCAGCAGTTTTCCCTTTCGGCTAGCGGGAGGTTTGGAGCAGTTCTTC
TRBJ1-5,once,TRBV28,NA,CASSLRGGASNQPQHF,TGTGCCAGCAGTTTAAGGGGGGGTGCGAGCAATCAGCCCCAGCATTTT
TRBJ1-3,NA,TRBV28,NA,CASSRMEGTSGNTIYF,TGTGCCAGCAGCCGTATGGAGGGGACGAGTGGAAACACCATATATTTT
TRBJ2-5,NA,TRBV7-2,NA,CASSLSPTRAWYF,TGTGCCAGCAGCTTATCCCCTACTAGGGCCTGGTACTTC
TRBJ2-7,NA,TRBV20-1,TRBD1,CSASLSGGYEQYF,TGCAGTGCTAGTTTGTCAGGGGGCTACGAGCAGTACTTC
TRBJ2-6,few,TRBV5-4,NA,CASSLTGANVLTF,TGTGCCAGCAGCTTAACTGGGGCCAACGTCCTGACTTTC
TRBJ1-5,NA,TRBV2,NA,CASSFAGRQPQHF,TGTGCCAGCAGTTTCGCGGGGAGGCAGCCCCAGCATTTT
TRBJ2-2,NA,TRBV27,NA,CASSLRRVGTGELFF,TGTGCCAGCAGTTTAAGACGGGTAGGCACCGGGGAGCTGTTTTTT
TRBJ1-1,NA,TRBV7-9,NA,CASSLTAVNTEAFF,TGTGCCAGCAGCTTGACCGCGGTAAACACTGAAGCTTTCTTT
TRBJ2-2,NA,TRBV7-9,NA,CASSLVGSGTGELFF,TGTGCCAGCAGCTTAGTTGGGTCGGGCACCGGGGAGCTGTTTTTT
TRBJ2-2,NA,TRBV4-3,NA,CASSQEAGASVSTGELFF,TGCGCCAGCAGCCAAGAAGCCGGGGCTAGCGTGAGCACCGGGGAGCTGTTTTTT
TRBJ1-5,few,TRBV20-1,NA,CSVYQIGGNQPQHF,TGCAGTGTGTACCAAATTGGAGGCAATCAGCCCCAGCATTTT
TRBJ1-1,once,TRBV30,TRBD1,CAWNRRTGSTEAFF,TGTGCCTGGAACCGACGGACAGGGAGCACTGAAGCTTTCTTT
TRBJ1-5,NA,TRBV20-1,NA,CSALGGPNQPQHF,TGCAGTGCCCTCGGGGGACCGAATCAGCCCCAGCATTTT
TRBJ1-5,few,TRBV20-1,NA,CSGVSGSSNQPQHF,TGCAGTGGTGTAAGCGGGTCGAGCAATCAGCCCCAGCATTTT
TRBJ1-2,NA,TRBV19,NA,CASSIKGTNYGYTF,TGTGCCAGTAGTATAAAGGGGACTAACTATGGCTACACCTTC
TRBJ2-7,few,TRBV24-1,NA,CATSEDSYEQYF,TGTGCCACCAGTGAGGACAGCTACGAGCAGTACTTC
TRBJ2-5,NA,TRBV7-3,TRBD2,CASSLSLAGERETQYF,TGTGCCAGCAGCTTATCCCTAGCGGGGGAGAGGGAGACCCAGTACTTC
TRBJ1-2,once,TRBV5-4,NA,CASSSGIDNYGYTF,TGTGCCAGCAGCTCCGGGATCGATAACTATGGCTACACCTTC
TRBJ1-2,NA,TRBV27,NA,CASSLTALNYGYTF,TGTGCCAGCAGTTTAACTGCTCTTAACTATGGCTACACCTTC
TRBJ1-5,NA,TRBV2,NA,CASSDRDLNQPQHF,TGTGCCAGCAGCGACCGGGACCTCAATCAGCCCCAGCATTTT
TRBJ2-7,NA,TRBV5-6,NA,CASSPGTALGEQYF,TGTGCCAGCAGCCCGGGGACGGCCCTGGGTGAGCAGTACTTC
TRBJ2-2,NA,TRBV7-2,TRBD2,CASSQTSGRGELFF,TGTGCCAGCAGCCAGACTAGCGGGAGAGGGGAGCTGTTTTTT
TRBJ1-5,NA,TRBV28,NA,CASRVGNQPQHF,TGTGCCAGCAGGGTCGGCAATCAGCCCCAGCATTTT
TRBJ2-7,few,TRBV2,TRBD2,CASNSQRTSGITYEQYF,TGTGCCAGCAACTCTCAGCGGACTAGCGGGATTACCTACGAGCAGTACTTC
TRBJ1-3,NA,TRBV5-4,NA,CASSHSDGNTIYF,TGTGCCAGCAGCCACTCGGACGGGAACACCATATATTTT
TRBJ2-1,NA,TRBV20-1,TRBD2,CSAPVTSGLLEQFF,TGCAGTGCTCCTGTGACTAGCGGGTTACTTGAGCAGTTCTTC
TRBJ1-1,NA,TRBV25-1,NA,CASSDLLSRDAFF,TGTGCCAGCAGCGATCTACTCAGTCGTGACGCTTTCTTT
TRBJ2-1,NA,TRBV5-4,TRBD2,CASSGGTSGSSWPYNEQFF,TGTGCCAGCAGCGGAGGGACTAGCGGGAGCTCTTGGCCCTACAATGAGCAGTTCTTC
TRBJ2-2,NA,TRBV2,TRBD1,CASRDRGATGELFF,TGTGCCAGCAGGGACAGGGGAGCCACCGGGGAGCTGTTTTTT
TRBJ2-7,NA,TRBV7-8,TRBD2,CASSLDGRDYYYEQYF,TGTGCCAGCAGCTTAGATGGCAGGGACTACTACTACGAGCAGTACTTC
TRBJ2-7,NA,TRBV6-2/TRBV6-3,TRBD2,CASSSRRGAYEQYF,TGTGCCAGCAGTTCGAGGCGGGGGGCCTACGAGCAGTACTTC
TRBJ2-3,NA,TRBV4-3,NA,CASSRLRRDQEGQYF,TGCGCCAGCAGCCGGTTAAGAAGGGACCAGGAGGGGCAGTATTTT
TRBJ2-7,NA,TRBV28,NA,CASSPPVATYEQYF,TGTGCCAGCAGTCCCCCCGTCGCCACCTACGAGCAGTACTTC
TRBJ2-7,NA,TRBV12-3/TRBV12-4,NA,CASSLFQGNYYEQYF,TGTGCCAGCAGTTTATTCCAGGGGAATTACTACGAGCAGTACTTC
TRBJ2-3,NA,TRBV28,NA,CASRDLNTDTQYF,TGTGCCAGCAGGGACCTCAACACAGATACGCAGTATTTT
TRBJ1-5,few,TRBV20-1,TRBD1,CSAGTGVNQPQHF,TGCAGTGCGGGGACAGGGGTTAATCAGCCCCAGCATTTT
TRBJ2-3,NA,TRBV7-2,TRBD2,CASSFTSDTDTQYF,TGTGCCAGCAGCTTTACTAGCGACACAGATACGCAGTATTTT
TRBJ2-5,NA,TRBV24-1,TRBD2,CATGTGGAQETQYF,TGTGCCACCGGGACCGGGGGGGCGCAAGAGACCCAGTACTTC
TRBJ2-7,NA,TRBV4-2,TRBD2,CASSQVYVAGSYEQYF,TGTGCCAGCAGCCAAGTGTATGTAGCGGGAAGCTACGAGCAGTACTTC
TRBJ2-4,NA,TRBV7-9,NA,CASSSKDGGAKNIQYF,TGTGCCAGCAGCTCCAAGGACGGCGGAGCCAAAAACATTCAGTACTTC
TRBJ2-2,NA,TRBV7-9,NA,CASSPEWTGELFF,TGTGCCAGCAGCCCGGAGTGGACCGGGGAGCTGTTTTTT